This T cell receptor beta chain stems from a study of CD4 T cells in relation to SARS-CoV-2 and coronaviruses. The wider study: ViraFEST: approximately 10-day antigen culture of PBMCs, then TCR beta CDR3 sequencing. Findings and caveats of the study: About 65% of donors had memory CD4+ clonotypes crossrecognizing SARS-CoV-2 and common cold coronavirus spike.

This table comes from immunoSEQ multiplex PCR, and its TCRdb copy is limited to in-frame clones, with some not included. The sample holds 25,000 or so clones, about 80% seen once. Before the COVID-19 pandemic, during about 2010-2018, CD4+ T cells were taken from unexposed donors. CD4+ T cells were isolated from the cells after about ten days of culture. As for this clone: Antigen unknown.

V lost 5 bases to trimming and J lost 0 bases; unmatched junction nucleotides: 5. CDR1 is GTSNPN, CDR2 SVGIG, per germline (reference sequence). The CDR3 sequence is 15 residues long. V is TRBV30 and J is TRBJ1-4; 8 positions match TRBD1. This clonotype was sampled from a human donor in good health. The sample consisted of CD4+ T cells from PBMCs, cultured in vitro. In DNA form, the CDR3 reads TGTGCCTGGGAAAAGACAGGGGCAACTAATGAAAAACTGTTTTTT. Residues: CAWEKTGATNEKLFF.